One sample yielded the 20 T cell receptor beta chains listed below, sequenced in a study of T cell responses to AZD1222 COVID-19 vaccine. The data were produced by immunoSEQ multiplex PCR, yet TCRdb's version contains in-frame clones alone and is incomplete. The data contain 84,000 or so clones, 80% to 90% of them singletons. The sequenced sample was peripheral blood, obtained on day 0 of AZD1222 vaccination. The receptors stem from an adult in good health.

V usage is TRBV25-1 and J usage is TRBJ1-2, with unresolved D. This CDR3 spans 14 amino acids. The germline gives CDR1 MGHDK, CDR2 SYGVNS. V lost 2 bases to trimming and J lost 3 bases, with 10 bases between them. The CDR3 protein is CASSEVSSHYGYTF. The CDR3 DNA reads as TGTGCCAGCAGTGAAGTTAGCAGTCACTATGGCTACACCTTC.

The gene calls are TRBV3-1 (or the pseudogene TRBV3-2) and TRBJ1-4; TRBD1 matches at 7 bases. Germline CDR1 LGHDT, CDR2 YNNKEL (reference sequence). With V trimmed by 5 bases and J by 4 bases, 7 bases remained unmatched. The CDR3 consists of 15 residues. The CDR3 region is CASSLWDSLNEKLFF. The CDR3 nucleotides read TGTGCCAGCAGCTTATGGGACAGCCTTAATGAAAAACTGTTTTTT.

This clone was seen once. J is TRBJ1-6 and V is TRBV30; D may be TRBD1 (6 bases). Germline CDR1 and CDR2: GTSNPN and SVGIG (reference sequence). The CDR3 totals 13 residues. V was pared by 3 bases and J by 9 bases, with 12 bases between. CDR3 amino acids: CAWRMTGGSPLHF. The CDR3 DNA sequence: TGTGCCTGGAGAATGACAGGTGGTTCACCCCTCCACTTT.

The chain recombines TRBV11-2 with TRBJ1-1; 7 bases fit TRBD1. V lost 5 bases, J lost 1 base, and 4 bases stayed unmatched. Germline CDR1 and CDR2: SGHAT and FQNNGV. The CDR3 has 14 amino acids. The DNA for the CDR3 is TGTGCCAGCAGCCCCAGACAGGGGAACACTGAAGCTTTCTTT. This codes for CASSPRQGNTEAFF.

This rearrangement joins TRBV19 to TRBJ1-3; no clear D gene. This CDR3 spans 15 amino acids. V was cut by 2 bases and J by 0 bases, with 8 bases left in between. Germline V CDR1 and CDR2: LNHDA, SQIVND (reference sequence). The CDR3 reads CASSIRVNSGNTIYF. In DNA form, the CDR3 reads TGTGCCAGTAGTATACGGGTCAACTCTGGAAACACCATATATTTT.

J is TRBJ1-2 and V is TRBV28; D uncertain. Germline assignment: CDR1 MDHEN and CDR2 SYDVKM. The CDR3 extends over 16 amino acids. Between the trimmed V and J ends, which lost 2 bases and 3 bases, there was a span of 16 bases. The CDR3 loop reads CASSLKVRGMDYGYTF. The CDR3 coding sequence is TGTGCCAGCAGTTTAAAAGTTCGGGGAATGGACTATGGCTACACCTTC.

The chain recombines TRBV5-6 with TRBJ1-5, with D uncertain. This CDR3 has 14 residues. Germline values: CDR1 SGHDT, CDR2 YYEEEE. V was pared by 0 bases and J by 3 bases, with 7 bases between. CDR3 amino acids: CASSLGQHNQPQHF. For the CDR3, the DNA is TGTGCCAGCAGCTTGGGACAACACAATCAGCCCCAGCATTTT.

The chain joins TRBV28 to TRBJ1-5; 9 bases map to TRBD1. Germline trimming cut 2 bases from V and 3 bases from J; bases unmatched to any gene: 5. CDR3 size: 16 residues. Germline V gene data show CDR1 as MDHEN and CDR2 as SYDVKM. In DNA form, the CDR3 reads TGTGCCAGCAGTTTAGGACAGGGGCGGTTCAATCAGCCCCAGCATTTT. Its translation: CASSLGQGRFNQPQHF.

This chain connects TRBV6-5 to TRBJ2-7, with 11 positions matching TRBD2. Trimming took 0 bases from V and 5 from J; bases not matched to a gene: 6. The CDR3 loop spans 16 amino acids. CDR1 is MNHEY and CDR2 is SVGAGI in the germline V gene. CDR3 loop: CASSYSSALAGDEQYF. The DNA of the CDR3 is TGTGCCAGCAGTTACTCGAGTGCACTAGCGGGAGACGAGCAGTACTTC.

V is TRBV30 and J is TRBJ2-7; the match to TRBD1 covers 7 bases. V was clipped by 2 bases and J by 6 bases; unmatched bases: 7. CDR1 is GTSNPN, CDR2 SVGIG, per germline (reference sequence). This CDR3 comprises 13 residues. CDR3 bases: TGTGCCTGGAGTCGAAACAGGGGAAGCGAGCAGTACTTC. Translated, it gives CAWSRNRGSEQYF.

The chain joins TRBV3-1 (or the pseudogene TRBV3-2) to TRBJ2-7; no clear D. This CDR3 contains 16 residues. V was pared by 0 bases and J by 7 bases, with 19 bases between. The V gene's germline CDR1 is LGHDT and CDR2 YNNKEL (reference sequence). The CDR3 reads CASSQDTNTAFFEQYF. CDR3 in DNA: TGTGCCAGCAGCCAAGATACTAACACCGCCTTTTTTGAGCAGTACTTC.

The rearrangement uses TRBV28 and TRBJ1-5, with unresolved D. V shed 1 base and J shed 0 bases, with 10 bases lying between them. The CDR3 length is 16 residues. From germline, CDR1 is MDHEN and CDR2 SYDVKM. CDR3 sequence (DNA): TGTGCCAGCAGTTTATCAATCTATGATAGCAATCAGCCCCAGCATTTT. This sequence encodes CASSLSIYDSNQPQHF.

V is TRBV4-3 and J is TRBJ1-2; D gene uncertain. V was clipped by 4 bases and J by 0 bases, with 15 bases between them. The V gene's germline CDR1 is LGHNA and CDR2 YSLEER. This CDR3 has 16 residues. The CDR3 protein is CASSLTGGEANYGYTF. CDR3 coding DNA: TGCGCCAGCAGCCTCACGGGCGGGGAGGCTAACTATGGCTACACCTTC.

V usage is TRBV28 and J usage is TRBJ1-5; D is ambiguous. The CDR3 sequence is 15 residues long. CDR1 and CDR2 (germline): MDHEN, SYDVKM. The V end lost 1 base, the J end lost 6 bases, and 13 bases lay between the germline ends. The CDR3 DNA reads as TGTGCCAGCAGTTTATCGGCCGCCTTCGGTCAGCCCCAGCATTTT. Translation gives CASSLSAAFGQPQHF.

A few counts support this clone. The chain employs TRBV4-2 and TRBJ2-3; D is unclear. Deletions cut 2 bases from V and 3 bases from J, with 12 bases between. The CDR3 runs to 15 residues. CDR1 is LGHNA, CDR2 YNFKEQ, per germline. CDR3 sequence reads: CASSQYGLETDTQYF. DNA for the CDR3: TGTGCCAGCAGCCAATATGGGTTAGAAACAGATACGCAGTATTTT.

CDR3 protein: CATSKSRQGDHEQYF. For the CDR3, the DNA is TGTGCCACCAGCAAATCGAGACAGGGGGACCACGAGCAGTACTTC. The chain recombines TRBV15 with TRBJ2-7; 9 nucleotides line up with TRBD1. The CDR3 is 15 residues long. From germline, CDR1 is LNHNV and CDR2 YYDKDF (reference sequence). J gave up 5 bases and V 4 bases, and 9 bases lay outside the gene matches.

The chain is built from TRBV30 and TRBJ2-5, with 15 bases lining up with TRBD2. There are 16 residues in the CDR3. Germline assignment: CDR1 GTSNPN and CDR2 SVGIG (reference sequence). The V segment lost 2 bases and the J segment 5 bases; nucleotides outside the gene matches: 6. In DNA, the CDR3 is TGTGCCTGGAGTCCCGGGACTAGCGGGAGGTTTGAGACCCAGTACTTC. This translates into CAWSPGTSGRFETQYF.

The chain has TRBV7-2 and TRBJ2-7; D remains ambiguous. The CDR3 loop spans 13 amino acids. Germline CDR1 is SGHTA and CDR2 is FQGNSA. V shed 4 bases and J shed 6 bases, with 13 bases lying between them. The CDR3 protein is CASSSPPAFEQYF. CDR3 nucleotides: TGTGCCAGCAGCTCACCGCCGGCGTTCGAGCAGTACTTC.

This chain uses TRBV2 with TRBJ2-1; 8 positions agree with TRBD2. With 0 bases clipped from V and 3 bases from J, the junction kept 7 bases outside the gene matches. CDR1 and CDR2 from the germline V gene are SNHLY and FYNNEI. This CDR3 has 17 amino acids. The CDR3 region is CASSEALAGNGYNEQFF. For the CDR3, the DNA is TGTGCCAGCAGTGAAGCGTTAGCGGGAAACGGCTACAATGAGCAGTTCTTC.

This clone was seen just once. The chain is built from TRBV5-1 and TRBJ1-1; the D is unclear. V lost 2 bases, J lost 1 base, and 9 bases lay in between. The CDR3 runs 14 residues. Per the germline V gene, CDR1 is SGHRS and CDR2 is YFSETQ. CDR3 coding DNA: TGCGCCAGCAGCTTATGGGTGCAGAACACTGAAGCTTTCTTT. Translating gives CASSLWVQNTEAFF.